There are many counts of the clone carrying this T cell receptor (beta chain). MiXCR was run by TCRdb on the RT-PCR reads, yielding one entry per CDR3 protein. The sample shows tens of thousands of distinct CDR3 sequences, 6.5% to 10% of them seen only once. CDR3 size: 15 residues. V lost 1 base, J lost 4 bases, and 4 bases stayed unmatched. Per germline, CDR1 SEHNR and CDR2 FQNEAQ (reference sequence). The data were obtained in a study of patients and donors after allogeneic stem cell transplantation. The sequence was collected from a human donor who was either an allogeneic HSCT recipient or a stem cell or donor lymphocyte infusion donor (not recorded which). It is not recorded whose cells these are; they may come from a transplant donor. The chain couples TRBV7-9 to TRBJ2-5; 9 bases are shared with TRBD1. Sequenced sample: blood, either unsorted or a sorted T cell fraction (not recorded which). The CDR3 here is CASSLDLTGGETQYF. CDR3 nucleotides: TGTGCCAGCAGCTTAGATTTGACAGGGGGAGAGACCCAGTACTTC.